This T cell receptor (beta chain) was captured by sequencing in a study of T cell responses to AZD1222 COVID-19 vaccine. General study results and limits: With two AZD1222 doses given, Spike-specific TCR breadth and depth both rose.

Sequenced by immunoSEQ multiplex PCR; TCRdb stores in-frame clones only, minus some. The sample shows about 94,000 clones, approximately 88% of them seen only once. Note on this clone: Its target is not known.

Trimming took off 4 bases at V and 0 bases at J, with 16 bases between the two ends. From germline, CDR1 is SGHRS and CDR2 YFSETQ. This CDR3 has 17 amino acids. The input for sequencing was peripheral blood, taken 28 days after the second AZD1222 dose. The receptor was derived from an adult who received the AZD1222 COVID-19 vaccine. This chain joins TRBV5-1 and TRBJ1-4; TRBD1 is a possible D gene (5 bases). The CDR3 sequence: CASSPSSGIATNEKLFF. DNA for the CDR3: TGCGCCAGCAGCCCATCCTCAGGGATTGCAACTAATGAAAAACTGTTTTTT.